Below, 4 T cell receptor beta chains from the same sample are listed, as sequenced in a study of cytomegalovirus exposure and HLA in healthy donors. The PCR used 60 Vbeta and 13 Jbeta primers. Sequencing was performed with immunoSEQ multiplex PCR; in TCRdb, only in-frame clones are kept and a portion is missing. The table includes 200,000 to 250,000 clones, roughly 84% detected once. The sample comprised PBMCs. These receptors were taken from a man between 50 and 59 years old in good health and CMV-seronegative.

The CDR3 DNA reads TGCGCCAGCAGCCCGGGTCCTCCCATGGCCTCCTACGAGCAGTACTTC. Translated, it gives CASSPGPPMASYEQYF. The rearrangement joins TRBV4-1 to TRBJ2-7; D ambiguous. Trimming removed 4 bases from V and 0 bases from J, with 16 bases in between. CDR3 length: 16 amino acids. Germline loops: CDR1 MGHRA, CDR2 YSYEKL.

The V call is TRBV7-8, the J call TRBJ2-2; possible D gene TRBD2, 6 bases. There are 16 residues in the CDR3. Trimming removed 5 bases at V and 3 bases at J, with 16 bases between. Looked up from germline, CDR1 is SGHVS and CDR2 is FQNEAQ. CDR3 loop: CASSPQRTTYTGELFF. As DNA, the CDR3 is TGTGCCAGCAGCCCGCAGCGGACTACCTACACCGGGGAGCTGTTTTTT.

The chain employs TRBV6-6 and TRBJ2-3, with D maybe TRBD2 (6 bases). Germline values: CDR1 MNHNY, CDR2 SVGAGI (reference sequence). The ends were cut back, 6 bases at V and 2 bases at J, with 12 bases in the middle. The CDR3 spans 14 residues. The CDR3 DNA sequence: TGTGCCAGCAGCCTGGGACTGTTCACAGATACGCAGTATTTT. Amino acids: CASSLGLFTDTQYF.

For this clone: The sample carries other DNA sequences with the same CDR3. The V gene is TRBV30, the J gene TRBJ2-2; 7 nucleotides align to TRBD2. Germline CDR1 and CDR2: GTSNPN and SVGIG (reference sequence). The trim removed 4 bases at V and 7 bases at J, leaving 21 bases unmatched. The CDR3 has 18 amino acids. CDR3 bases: TGTGCCTGGATAGGGGAGGACGTGGCGGGAGTTAACCACGGGGAGCTGTTTTTT. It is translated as CAWIGEDVAGVNHGELFF.